Here is one T cell receptor (beta chain) with its context. Its antigen remains unidentified. These data originate in a study of cytomegalovirus exposure and HLA in healthy donors. General study findings and limits: The presence/absence work took it that sequencing depth was about the same across donors. A later analysis appeared to link common viral pathogens to several of the most significant clusters. Reportedly, a later analysis found an Asian-associated ancestry cluster had fewer N-insertions than the roughly 700-donor mean. Among the CMV-associated chains, a few were confirmed in vitro as specific for CMV antigens.

The PCR had 60 Vbeta and 13 Jbeta primers. The data were produced by immunoSEQ multiplex PCR, yet TCRdb's version contains in-frame clones alone and is incomplete. The profile shows 100,000 to 150,000 clones, 81% of them singletons. The CDR3 is 16 residues long. From germline, CDR1 is SEHNR and CDR2 FQNEAQ (reference sequence). The ends were cut back, 4 bases at V and 1 base at J, with 16 bases in the middle. The chain has TRBV7-9 and TRBJ1-2; D is possibly TRBD1 (5 bases). This clonotype originated in a man in his late teens or twenties in good health and CMV-seronegative. The sequenced sample was PBMCs. CDR3 DNA sequence: TGTGCCAGCAGCTCCGGAGACAGCTACCTTAACTATGGCTACACCTTC. It encodes CASSSGDSYLNYGYTF.